The clone carrying this TCR beta chain was counted at least ten times. Its antigen is as yet unknown. The CDR3 has 18 residues. V was pared by 9 bases and J by 7 bases, with 31 bases between. Looked up from germline, CDR1 is MNHNS and CDR2 is SASEGT. TCRdb independently ran MiXCR on the reads; one entry per CDR3 protein. Of approximately 250,000 distinct CDR3 sequences in the sample, roughly 9.1% were seen once. The data originate from a study of T cell repertoires in cytomegalovirus infection. Study-wide background: CMV infection together with matching HLA type was indicated by public TCR beta signatures. Study conclusions and caveats: HLA-C-restricted CMV clonotypes gave the most frequent clonotype in two of eight donors. CMV carriers having the relevant HLA were flagged by cumulative public TCR beta family frequency.

This sequence was found in a human donor in good health (CMV status not recorded). Some clones in this sample may be carry-over from other donors' samples. The chain links TRBV6-1 to TRBJ2-1, with D possibly TRBD2 on 5 matching bases. Material: PBMCs. Written as DNA, the CDR3 is TGTGCCAGTCCCTCAACTTTCCGGATAGACGAGTCGGGGAATGAGCAGTTCTTC. This gives the protein CASPSTFRIDESGNEQFF.